These 22 T cell receptor beta chains came from one sample sequenced in a study of identical twins. MiXCR, run by TCRdb on the 5' RACE reads, gives a single entry per CDR3 protein. The data show 1.5 million to 2 million distinct CDR3 sequences, around a third seen once. The sample comprised cord blood. The receptors shown here come from a newborn girl in good health.

Comments on this clonotype: This may arise from a read error, as a much more abundant clone is one base away. This rearrangement joins TRBV29-1 to TRBJ2-1, with D uncertain. Germline loops: CDR1 SQVTM, CDR2 ANQGSEA. The CDR3 has 14 amino acids. CDR3: CSVDWAVRYNKQFF. In DNA, the CDR3 is TGCAGCGTTGACTGGGCGGTGCGCTACAATAAGCAGTTCTTC.

This chain links TRBV4-1 with TRBJ2-2, with a tentative D call TRBD1 (5 bases). The length of the CDR3 is 14 residues. V lost 2 bases and J lost 6, with 10 bases in between. Germline lookup yields CDR1 MGHRA and CDR2 YSYEKL. Here the CDR3 DNA reads TGCGCCAGCAGCCAAAGGGGTAGGGCCGGGGAGCTGTTTTTT. This sequence encodes CASSQRGRAGELFF.

The gene calls are TRBV20-1 and TRBJ2-5; D possibly corresponds to TRBD2 (5 bases). The germline V gene has CDR1 DFQATT and CDR2 SNEGSKA (reference sequence). The V end lost 2 bases, the J end lost 5 bases, and 12 bases lay between the germline ends. The CDR3 spans 13 residues. The CDR3: CSARQRGYETQYF. CDR3 sequence (DNA): TGCAGTGCTAGACAGCGAGGGTACGAGACCCAGTACTTC.

This clonotype was seen ten or more times. V is TRBV4-2 and J is TRBJ2-3; perhaps TRBD1 as D (6 bases). This CDR3 comprises 16 residues. The V gene's germline CDR1 is LGHNA and CDR2 YNFKEQ. The V end was cut by 0 bases, the J end by 2 bases, with 12 bases between. This chain's CDR3 is CASSQDTGTTTDTQYF. DNA for the CDR3: TGTGCCAGCAGCCAAGACACGGGGACAACCACAGATACGCAGTATTTT.

This clonotype was seen a handful of times. The chain combines TRBV11-2 with TRBJ1-3, with 7 bases matching TRBD1. CDR1 is SGHAT and CDR2 is FQNNGV in the germline V gene. There are 20 residues in the CDR3. V gave up 4 bases and J gave up 0 bases; unmatched junction bases: 18. In DNA form, the CDR3 reads TGTGCCAGCAGCTCCCTCCGGGGACAGCCCAAAAAGAGCTCTGGAAACACCATATATTTT. Amino acid sequence: CASSSLRGQPKKSSGNTIYF.

V gene TRBV28 combines with J gene TRBJ1-3; 10 bases match TRBD1. This CDR3 is 18 amino acids long. The germline V gene has CDR1 MDHEN and CDR2 SYDVKM. J gave up 1 base and V 2 bases, and 8 bases lay outside the gene matches. The chain's CDR3 is CASSLTTGGSASGNTIYF. DNA for the CDR3: TGTGCCAGCAGTTTAACGACAGGGGGCTCCGCTTCTGGAAACACCATATATTTT.

This clonotype was seen many times. The V call is TRBV4-2, the J call TRBJ2-4; D possibly matches TRBD1 or TRBD2 (5 bases each). With 6 bases removed from V and 5 bases from J, the gap between germline ends came to 14 bases. This CDR3 spans 14 amino acids. Germline lookup yields CDR1 LGHNA and CDR2 YNFKEQ. The DNA of the CDR3 is TGTGCCAGCAGACGCGACCTGGGGGAAAACATTCAGTACTTC. Encoded protein: CASRRDLGENIQYF.

The rearrangement links TRBV13 to TRBJ2-3; D is uncertain. Germline loops: CDR1 PRHDT, CDR2 FYEKMQ (reference sequence). The V and J ends lost 5 bases and 4 bases respectively, with 10 bases between them. The CDR3 is 13 amino acids. The CDR3 is CASSRQVPDTQYF. CDR3 sequence (DNA): TGTGCCAGCAGCCGGCAGGTGCCAGATACGCAGTATTTT.

Ten or more counts support this clonotype. The V and J genes are TRBV10-3 and TRBJ2-5, with a tentative D call TRBD1 (6 bases). Germline assignment: CDR1 ENHRY and CDR2 SYGVKD. The CDR3 has 12 residues. V was pared by 10 bases and J by 2 bases, with 11 bases between. CDR3 sequence reads: CATQGQQETQYF. DNA of the CDR3: TGTGCCACCCAAGGACAGCAAGAGACCCAGTACTTC.

The chain has TRBV4-1 and TRBJ2-7; TRBD2 agrees at 8 bases. This CDR3 spans 16 amino acids. Per the germline V gene, CDR1 is MGHRA and CDR2 is YSYEKL. The V segment lost 3 bases and the J segment 1 base; nucleotides outside the gene matches: 8. The CDR3 DNA reads TGCGCCAGCAGCCAGAGAGCGGGAGCTAAATCCTACGAGCAGTACTTC. This translates into CASSQRAGAKSYEQYF.

In this sample, this clonotype turned up a few times. V and J are TRBV12-3 or TRBV12-4 and TRBJ2-2; unclear D gene. Deletions cut 5 bases from V and 1 base from J, with 11 bases between. This CDR3 comprises 15 residues. As DNA, the CDR3 is TGTGCCAGCAGTCCGACTCAAAAGAACACCGGGGAGCTGTTTTTT. Amino acid sequence: CASSPTQKNTGELFF.

This clonotype came up a few times. The V and J genes are TRBV5-1 and TRBJ1-2, with D possibly matching TRBD1 (5 bases). The germline V and J ends were trimmed by 4 bases and 7 bases, with 17 bases remaining between them. The CDR3 totals 14 residues. The germline gives CDR1 SGHRS, CDR2 YFSETQ. In nucleotides, the CDR3 is TGCGCCAGCAGCCCGATGGACACGGGAGGTGGCTACACCTTC. It encodes CASSPMDTGGGYTF.

This clonotype was counted only a few times. The rearrangement links TRBV7-2 to TRBJ2-3; 11 nucleotides line up with TRBD2. The CDR3 has 17 amino acids. Unmatched junction bases numbered 6, after V lost 3 bases and J lost 1 base. Germline assignment: CDR1 SGHTA and CDR2 FQGNSA. The chain's CDR3 is CASSLETSGIRTDTQYF. As DNA, the CDR3 is TGTGCCAGCAGCTTGGAGACTAGCGGGATTCGCACAGATACGCAGTATTTT.

This clonotype was counted ten times or more. V is TRBV29-1 and J is TRBJ2-6; D gene uncertain. The germline V gene encodes CDR1 SQVTM and CDR2 ANQGSEA. This CDR3 region has 13 residues. Here the CDR3 DNA reads TGCAGTGCGGATGTCTCTGGGGCCAACGTCCTGACTTTC. This translates into CSADVSGANVLTF.

The chain is built from TRBV11-2 and TRBJ2-3, with D tentatively TRBD2 (5 bases). CDR3 length equals 15 residues. The V end lost 2 bases, the J end lost 2 bases, and 11 bases lay between the germline ends. Germline loops: CDR1 SGHAT, CDR2 FQNNGV. CDR3 sequence: CASSLTSLATDTQYF. In DNA form, the CDR3 reads TGTGCCAGCAGCTTAACGAGTCTAGCCACAGATACGCAGTATTTT.

This rearrangement joins TRBV7-9 to TRBJ2-2; D is undetermined. CDR3 length: 15 amino acids. Germline CDR1 reads SEHNR; CDR2 reads FQNEAQ (reference sequence). Trimming shortened V by 1 base and J by 3 bases, and 9 bases separated the two germline ends. CDR3 in DNA: TGTGCCAGCAGCTTAGAGTATCGATACACCGGGGAGCTGTTTTTT. Translated: CASSLEYRYTGELFF.

This clonotype showed up just a few times. Germline is not matched at one junction end, which may reflect a read error. J is TRBJ1-2 and V is TRBV20-1, with D possibly TRBD1 on 5 matching bases. CDR1 is DFQATT, CDR2 SNEGSKA, per germline (reference sequence). CDR3 length: 12 amino acids. As DNA, the CDR3 is TGCATTGCTAGAGAACGGGGGGGTGGCTACACCTTC. Amino acid sequence: CIARERGGGYTF.

The gene calls are TRBV5-1 and TRBJ2-5; 7 bases map to TRBD1. The J call may be incorrect, as the DNA end agrees better with TRBJ2-7. The CDR3 sequence is 13 residues long. From germline, CDR1 is SGHRS and CDR2 YFSETQ. The CDR3 nucleotides read TGCGCCAGCAGAGTTCACAGGGGTTACGAGCAGTACTTC. Protein: CASRVHRGYEQYF.

This clonotype was seen a handful of times. The gene calls are TRBV5-1 and TRBJ2-3; D is possibly TRBD2 (7 bases). The CDR3 runs 18 residues. The germline CDR1 and CDR2 sequences are SGHRS and YFSETQ. Trimming cost V 4 bases and J 0 bases, with 21 bases left between them. CDR3: CASSVGLVRGASTDTQYF. In DNA, the CDR3 is TGCGCCAGCAGCGTCGGACTAGTAAGGGGGGCTAGCACAGATACGCAGTATTTT.

This clonotype was seen more than once but under ten times. The chain carries TRBV12-3 or TRBV12-4 and TRBJ2-1; TRBD2 matches at 9 bases. Trimming removed 6 bases from V and 8 bases from J; junction bases left unmatched: 11. This CDR3 contains 15 residues. CDR3 bases: TGTGCCAGCAGCCAGACTAGCGGCTATAACGATGAGCAGTTCTTC. Amino acid sequence: CASSQTSGYNDEQFF.

In this sample, this clonotype turned up once. DNA of the CDR3: TGTGCCAGCAGCGTAATAGCGGGGGTCAATGAGCAGTACTTC. Its protein is CASSVIAGVNEQYF. The V call is TRBV9, the J call TRBJ2-7, with 9 bases identical to TRBD2. CDR3 length: 14 residues. The germline V gene encodes CDR1 SGDLS and CDR2 YYNGEE. V trimming: 1 base; J trimming: 7 bases; junction bases outside the gene matches: 6.

Only a few counts were recorded for this clonotype. V usage is TRBV20-1 and J usage is TRBJ2-7; 10 bases agree with TRBD2. The J segment lost 2 bases and the V segment lost 5 bases, leaving 6 bases of the junction unmatched. The germline V gene encodes CDR1 DFQATT and CDR2 SNEGSKA (reference sequence). This CDR3 is 14 amino acids long. CDR3 protein: CSAPSLAGAYEQYF. In DNA form, the CDR3 reads TGCAGTGCTCCTTCTCTAGCGGGAGCCTACGAGCAGTACTTC.